This T cell receptor (beta chain) was profiled in a study of early T cells in non-severe SARS-CoV-2 infection. The study's findings and limits: Sequences matched to VDJdb favored anti-spike CD8 responses, while private and CD4 specificities were missed.

This clonotype was seen repeatedly, ten times or more. Its antigen is not known. V was shortened by 3 bases and J by 10 bases, with 15 bases between the two germline ends. The length of the CDR3 is 13 residues. The germline gives CDR1 MNHNS, CDR2 SASEGT. One entry per CDR3 protein, called by TCRdb with MiXCR from the 5' RACE reads. The table has tens of thousands of distinct CDR3 sequences, about 4.5% seen once. The sequencing input was whole blood. The V call is TRBV6-1, the J call TRBJ1-1; D perhaps matches TRBD1 (5 bases). This receptor was obtained from an adult who was a healthcare worker with PCR-confirmed SARS-CoV-2 infection or an uninfected control (not recorded which). CDR3 sequence: CASSERRASAAFF. For the CDR3, the DNA is TGTGCCAGCAGTGAGCGCAGGGCGAGTGCAGCTTTCTTT.